This is a list of T cell receptor beta chains from one sample in a study of blood T cell repertoires in COVID-19. TCRdb's copy holds only in-frame clones and misses some; the assay was immunoSEQ multiplex PCR. The table records more than 45,000 clones, roughly 84% of them present only once. Sequencing was done on a sample of peripheral blood. These receptors originate from a woman in her sixties with acute or convalescent COVID-19. Both conserved end residues are part of each CDR3. A D gene is named only where the DNA matches it firmly. Expanded clones get a size class; other rows say once, few or many, or leave the size out.

clone size	J gene	D gene	V gene	CDR3 protein	CDR3 DNA
.	TRBJ2-2	.	TRBV5-1	CASSVTVPSTGELFF	TGCGCCAGCAGCGTGACAGTTCCTAGCACCGGGGAGCTGTTTTTT
.	TRBJ2-5	.	TRBV2	CASRRDSQETQYF	TGTGCCAGCAGGCGGGACTCCCAAGAGACCCAGTACTTC
medium-sized	TRBJ2-1	TRBD2	TRBV7-2	CASSELAGPYNEQFF	TGTGCCAGCAGCGAACTAGCGGGACCATACAATGAGCAGTTCTTC
few	TRBJ2-7	TRBD1	TRBV25-1	CASSRTGGSYEQYF	TGTGCCAGCAGTAGGACAGGGGGCTCCTACGAGCAGTACTTC
.	TRBJ1-2	TRBD1	TRBV19	CASSGGQGYGYTF	TGTGCCAGTAGTGGGGGACAGGGTTATGGCTACACCTTC
.	TRBJ2-3	TRBD2	TRBV5-1	CASSTGLASTDTQYF	TGCGCCAGCAGCACCGGACTAGCGAGCACAGATACGCAGTATTTT
.	TRBJ1-4	.	TRBV7-9	CASSLVIGATWEKLFF	TGTGCCAGCAGCTTAGTAATCGGTGCAACTTGGGAAAAACTGTTTTTT
.	TRBJ2-7	.	TRBV20-1	CSARRGYEQYF	TGCAGTGCTAGACGGGGCTACGAGCAGTACTTC
.	TRBJ1-1	.	TRBV25-1	CASSEGTTEAFF	TGTGCCAGCAGTGAAGGGACAACTGAAGCTTTCTTT
once	TRBJ2-2	.	TRBV7-9	CASSGGWTPGELFF	TGTGCCAGCAGCGGGGGGTGGACTCCCGGGGAGCTGTTTTTT
once	TRBJ1-2	.	TRBV7-9	CASSWGRDYTF	TGTGCCAGCAGCTGGGGCAGGGACTACACCTTC
.	TRBJ1-1	.	TRBV6-1	CASSEAGGRTEAFF	TGTGCCAGCAGTGAAGCTGGGGGGAGGACTGAAGCTTTCTTT
.	TRBJ1-1	.	TRBV7-2	CASSLEWGRDTEAFF	TGTGCCAGCAGCCTCGAGTGGGGCAGAGACACTGAAGCTTTCTTT
once	TRBJ2-3	TRBD2	TRBV2	CASSRGGPTDTQYF	TGTGCCAGCAGTCGGGGGGGGCCCACAGATACGCAGTATTTT
few	TRBJ1-1	.	TRBV12-3/TRBV12-4	CASSPTGLQAFF	TGTGCCAGCAGTCCAACAGGGCTTCAGGCTTTCTTT
.	TRBJ2-7	TRBD2	TRBV7-2	CASSLVGTRDEQYF	TGTGCCAGCAGCTTAGTGGGGACTAGAGACGAGCAGTACTTC
.	TRBJ1-5	.	TRBV28	CASSASMGNQPQHF	TGTGCCAGCAGCGCGTCTATGGGCAATCAGCCCCAGCATTTT
few	TRBJ2-1	.	TRBV24-1	CATSQVNSEQFF	TGTGCCACCAGCCAGGTTAATAGTGAGCAGTTCTTC
.	TRBJ2-1	TRBD2	TRBV14	CASSQEGSAGGNNEQFF	TGTGCCAGCAGCCAAGAAGGATCGGCGGGAGGGAACAATGAGCAGTTCTTC
.	TRBJ1-5	.	TRBV14	CASSQGVHQPQHF	TGTGCCAGCAGCCAGGGAGTTCATCAGCCCCAGCATTTT
.	TRBJ2-3	.	TRBV7-8	CATTPRGSDTQYF	TGTGCCACCACCCCTAGGGGTTCAGATACGCAGTATTTT
.	TRBJ2-3	TRBD2	TRBV6-1	CASSEAGGPSTDTQYF	TGTGCCAGCAGTGAAGCGGGAGGGCCTAGCACAGATACGCAGTATTTT
.	TRBJ2-2	TRBD2	TRBV7-9	CASSPGTSGSPGELFF	TGTGCCAGCAGCCCGGGGACTAGCGGGAGTCCCGGGGAGCTGTTTTTT
once	TRBJ1-2	TRBD1	TRBV19	CASSIGPGGHDGYTF	TGTGCCAGTAGTATAGGCCCAGGGGGTCACGATGGCTACACCTTC
.	TRBJ2-7	.	TRBV12-3/TRBV12-4	CASSSGSYEQYF	TGTGCCAGCAGTAGCGGGTCCTACGAGCAGTACTTC
.	TRBJ2-1	.	TRBV5-5	CASSLVVGAHNEQFF	TGTGCCAGCAGCTTGGTAGTGGGGGCCCACAATGAGCAGTTCTTC
.	TRBJ1-2	.	TRBV7-9	CASSPSGGVGGYTF	TGTGCCAGCAGCCCCTCGGGCGGGGTGGGCGGCTACACCTTC
.	TRBJ1-2	TRBD1	TRBV10-3	CAIRLTGGDYGYTF	TGTGCCATCAGATTGACAGGGGGGGACTATGGCTACACCTTC
once	TRBJ2-2	.	TRBV9	CASSVRGDTGELFF	TGTGCCAGCAGCGTCCGAGGCGACACCGGGGAGCTGTTTTTT
few	TRBJ2-5	TRBD2	TRBV19	CASKDGGAGKETQYF	TGTGCCAGTAAGGACGGGGGGGCCGGTAAGGAGACCCAGTACTTC
.	TRBJ2-7	TRBD2	TRBV5-6	CASSRGDYEQYF	TGTGCCAGCAGCCGGGGGGACTACGAGCAGTACTTC
few	TRBJ2-3	TRBD1	TRBV11-2	CASSLTPRGDTQYF	TGTGCCAGCAGCTTAACCCCCAGGGGGGATACGCAGTATTTT
.	TRBJ2-7	TRBD2	TRBV20-1	CSASDQGLAGGQYEQYF	TGCAGTGCTAGTGATCAAGGACTAGCGGGAGGGCAGTACGAGCAGTACTTC
.	TRBJ1-2	.	TRBV12-5	CASGLGHTNYGYTF	TGTGCTAGTGGTTTGGGACATACTAACTATGGCTACACCTTC
.	TRBJ2-3	TRBD2	TRBV7-3	CASSPRLEPAGVIGRTDTQYF	TGTGCCAGCAGCCCAAGACTAGAGCCAGCGGGAGTAATTGGTCGCACAGATACGCAGTATTTT
few	TRBJ2-1	TRBD2	TRBV5-1	CASTAGLAGGRGEQFF	TGCGCCAGCACCGCGGGACTAGCGGGGGGACGGGGGGAGCAGTTCTTC
.	TRBJ1-1	.	TRBV6-2/TRBV6-3	CASSYSPDRRNTEAFF	TGTGCCAGCAGTTACTCACCAGACAGGCGGAACACTGAAGCTTTCTTT
.	TRBJ1-1	TRBD1	TRBV4-1	CASSHHQGAENTEAFF	TGCGCCAGCAGCCACCACCAGGGGGCAGAGAACACTGAAGCTTTCTTT
once	TRBJ2-3	TRBD2	TRBV7-8	CASSLGAGTSGKDTQYF	TGTGCCAGCAGCTTAGGCGCCGGGACTAGCGGCAAAGATACGCAGTATTTT
.	TRBJ1-4	.	TRBV5-1	CASSSSGHGNEKLFF	TGCGCCAGCAGCAGCTCGGGACACGGTAATGAAAAACTGTTTTTT
.	TRBJ2-5	.	TRBV10-2	CASSDTWETQYF	TGCGCCAGCAGTGATACATGGGAGACCCAGTACTTC